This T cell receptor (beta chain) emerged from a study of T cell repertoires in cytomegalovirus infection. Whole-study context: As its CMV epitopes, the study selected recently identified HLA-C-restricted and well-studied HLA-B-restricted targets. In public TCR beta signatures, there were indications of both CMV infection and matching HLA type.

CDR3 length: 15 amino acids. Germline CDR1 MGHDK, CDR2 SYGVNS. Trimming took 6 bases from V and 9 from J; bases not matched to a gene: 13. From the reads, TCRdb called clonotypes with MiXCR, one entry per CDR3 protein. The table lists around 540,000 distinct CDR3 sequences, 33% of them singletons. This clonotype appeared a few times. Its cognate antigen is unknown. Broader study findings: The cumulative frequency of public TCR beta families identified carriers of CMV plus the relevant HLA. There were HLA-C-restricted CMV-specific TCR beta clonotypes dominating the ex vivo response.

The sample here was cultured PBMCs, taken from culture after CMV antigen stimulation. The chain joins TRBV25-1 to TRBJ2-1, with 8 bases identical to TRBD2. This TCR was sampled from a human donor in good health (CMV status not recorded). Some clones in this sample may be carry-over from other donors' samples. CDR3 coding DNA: TGTGCCAGCAGGGGACTAGGACCCTTGGAGGGTGAGCAGTTCTTC. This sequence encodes CASRGLGPLEGEQFF. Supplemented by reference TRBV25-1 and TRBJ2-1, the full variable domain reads EADIYQTPRYLVIGTGKKITLECSQTMGHDKMYWYQQDPGMELHLIHYSYGVNSTEKGDLSSESTVSRIRTEHFPLTLESARPSHTSQYLCASRGLGPLEGEQFFGPGTRLTVL.